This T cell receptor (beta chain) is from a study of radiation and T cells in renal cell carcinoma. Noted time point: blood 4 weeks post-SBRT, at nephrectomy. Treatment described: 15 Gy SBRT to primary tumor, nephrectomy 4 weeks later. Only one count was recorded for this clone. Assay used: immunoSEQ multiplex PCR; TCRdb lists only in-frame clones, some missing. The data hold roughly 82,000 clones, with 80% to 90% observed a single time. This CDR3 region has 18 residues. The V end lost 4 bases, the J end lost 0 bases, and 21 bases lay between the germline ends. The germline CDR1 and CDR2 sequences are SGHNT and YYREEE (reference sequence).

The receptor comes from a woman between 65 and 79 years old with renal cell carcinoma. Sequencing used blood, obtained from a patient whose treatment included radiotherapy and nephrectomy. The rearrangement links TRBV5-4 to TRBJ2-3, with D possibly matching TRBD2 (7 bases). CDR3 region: CASSRGRGGGLSTDTQYF. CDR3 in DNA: TGTGCCAGCAGCCGAGGAAGAGGCGGGGGCCTTAGCACAGATACGCAGTATTTT. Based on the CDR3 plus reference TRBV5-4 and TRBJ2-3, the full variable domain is ETGVTQSPTHLIKTRGQQVTLRCSSQSGHNTVSWYQQALGQGPQFIFQYYREEENGRGNFPPRFSGLQFPNYSSELNVNALELDDSALYLCASSRGRGGGLSTDTQYFGPGTRLTVL.